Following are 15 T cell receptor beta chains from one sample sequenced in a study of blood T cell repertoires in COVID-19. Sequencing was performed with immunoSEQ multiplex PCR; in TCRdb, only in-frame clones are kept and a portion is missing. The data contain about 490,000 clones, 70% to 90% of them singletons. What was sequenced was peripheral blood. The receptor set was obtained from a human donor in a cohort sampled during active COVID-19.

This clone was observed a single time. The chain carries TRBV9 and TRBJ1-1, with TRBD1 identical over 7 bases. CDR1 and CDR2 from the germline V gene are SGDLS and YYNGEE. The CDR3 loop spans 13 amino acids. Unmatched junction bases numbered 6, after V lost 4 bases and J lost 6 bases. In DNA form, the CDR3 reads TGTGCCAGCAGCTACTCCAGGGGGTCTGAAGCTTTCTTT. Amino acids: CASSYSRGSEAFF.

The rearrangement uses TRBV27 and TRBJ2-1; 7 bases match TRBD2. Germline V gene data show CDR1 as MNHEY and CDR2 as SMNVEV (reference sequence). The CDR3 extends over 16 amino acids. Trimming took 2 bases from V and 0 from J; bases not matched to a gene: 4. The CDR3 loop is CASSLRAGSSYNEQFF. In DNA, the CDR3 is TGTGCCAGCAGTTTAAGAGCGGGGAGCTCCTACAATGAGCAGTTCTTC.

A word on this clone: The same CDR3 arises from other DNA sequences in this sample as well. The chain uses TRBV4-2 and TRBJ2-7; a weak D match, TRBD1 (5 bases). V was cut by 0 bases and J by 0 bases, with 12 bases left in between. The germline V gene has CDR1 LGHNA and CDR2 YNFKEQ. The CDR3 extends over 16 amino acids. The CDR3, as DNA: TGTGCCAGCAGCCAAGATTTAAGGGGAAGCTCCTACGAGCAGTACTTC. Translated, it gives CASSQDLRGSSYEQYF.

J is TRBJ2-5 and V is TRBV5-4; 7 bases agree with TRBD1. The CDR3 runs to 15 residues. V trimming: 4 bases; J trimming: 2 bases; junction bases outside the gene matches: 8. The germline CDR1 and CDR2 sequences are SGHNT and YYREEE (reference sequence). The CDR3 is CASSTRQGGQETQYF. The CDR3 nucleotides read TGTGCCAGCAGCACCCGACAGGGCGGGCAAGAGACCCAGTACTTC.

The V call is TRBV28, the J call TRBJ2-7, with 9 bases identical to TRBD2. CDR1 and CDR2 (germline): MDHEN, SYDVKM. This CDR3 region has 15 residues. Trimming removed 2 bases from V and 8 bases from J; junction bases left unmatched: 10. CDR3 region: CASSLKLAGPGKQYF. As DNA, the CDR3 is TGTGCCAGCAGTTTAAAACTAGCGGGCCCGGGGAAGCAGTACTTC. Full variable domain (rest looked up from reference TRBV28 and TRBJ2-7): DVKVTQSSRYLVKRTGEKVFLECVQDMDHENMFWYRQDPGLGLRLIYFSYDVKMKEKGDIPEGYSVSREKKERFSLILESASTNQTSMYLCASSLKLAGPGKQYFGPGTRLTVT.

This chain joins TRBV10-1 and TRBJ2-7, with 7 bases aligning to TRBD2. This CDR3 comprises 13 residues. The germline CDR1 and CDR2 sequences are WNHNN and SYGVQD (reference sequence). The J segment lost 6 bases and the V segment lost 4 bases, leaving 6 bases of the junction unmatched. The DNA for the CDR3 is TGCGCCAGCAGTGCGAGCGGGACGGGCGAGCAGTACTTC. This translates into CASSASGTGEQYF.

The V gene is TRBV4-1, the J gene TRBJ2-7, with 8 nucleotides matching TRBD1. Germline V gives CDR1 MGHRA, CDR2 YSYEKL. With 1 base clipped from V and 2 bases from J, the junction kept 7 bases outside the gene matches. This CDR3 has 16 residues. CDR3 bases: TGCGCCAGCAGCCAAGCAGCAGGGGACAGGACCTACGAGCAGTACTTC. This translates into CASSQAAGDRTYEQYF.

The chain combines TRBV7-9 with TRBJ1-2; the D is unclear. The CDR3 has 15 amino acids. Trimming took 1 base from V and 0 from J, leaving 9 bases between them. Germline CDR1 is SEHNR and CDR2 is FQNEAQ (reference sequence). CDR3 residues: CASSLERIANYGYTF. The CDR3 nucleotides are TGTGCCAGCAGCTTAGAGCGGATAGCTAACTATGGCTACACCTTC.

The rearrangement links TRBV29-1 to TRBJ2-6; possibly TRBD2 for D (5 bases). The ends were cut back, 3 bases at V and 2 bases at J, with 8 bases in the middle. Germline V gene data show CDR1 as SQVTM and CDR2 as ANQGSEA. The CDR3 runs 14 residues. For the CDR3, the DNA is TGCAGCGTTGAGAAGGGAGCTGGGGCCAACGTCCTGACTTTC. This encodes CSVEKGAGANVLTF.

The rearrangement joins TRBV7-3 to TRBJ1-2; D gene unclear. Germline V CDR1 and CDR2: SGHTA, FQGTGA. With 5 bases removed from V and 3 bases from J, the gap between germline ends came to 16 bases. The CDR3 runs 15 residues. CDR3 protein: CASSDRGVGDYGYTF. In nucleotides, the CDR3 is TGTGCCAGCAGCGACCGTGGGGTCGGGGACTATGGCTACACCTTC.

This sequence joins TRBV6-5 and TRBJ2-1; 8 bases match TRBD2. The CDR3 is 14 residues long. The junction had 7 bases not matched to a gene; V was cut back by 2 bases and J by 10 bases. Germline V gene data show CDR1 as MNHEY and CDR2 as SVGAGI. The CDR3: CASSYPDLAGEQFF. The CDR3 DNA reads TGTGCCAGCAGTTACCCAGATCTAGCGGGCGAGCAGTTCTTC.

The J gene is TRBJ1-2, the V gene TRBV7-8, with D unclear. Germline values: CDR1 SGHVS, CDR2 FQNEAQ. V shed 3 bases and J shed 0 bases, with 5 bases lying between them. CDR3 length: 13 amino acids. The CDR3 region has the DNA TGTGCCAGCAGCTTTGGCCCTAACTATGGCTACACCTTC. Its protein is CASSFGPNYGYTF.

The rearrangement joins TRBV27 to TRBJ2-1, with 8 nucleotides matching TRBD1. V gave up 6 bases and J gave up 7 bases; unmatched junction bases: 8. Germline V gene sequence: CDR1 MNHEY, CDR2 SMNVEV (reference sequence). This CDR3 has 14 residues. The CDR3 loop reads CASRHYRGTNEQFF. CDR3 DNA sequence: TGTGCCAGCAGGCATTACAGGGGGACGAATGAGCAGTTCTTC.

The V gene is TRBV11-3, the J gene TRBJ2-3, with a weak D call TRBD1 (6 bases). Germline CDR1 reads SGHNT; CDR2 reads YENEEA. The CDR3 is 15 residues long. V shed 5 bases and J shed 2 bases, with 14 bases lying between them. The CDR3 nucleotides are TGTGCCAGCAGCACCCGGACAGACCCCACAGATACGCAGTATTTT. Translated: CASSTRTDPTDTQYF.

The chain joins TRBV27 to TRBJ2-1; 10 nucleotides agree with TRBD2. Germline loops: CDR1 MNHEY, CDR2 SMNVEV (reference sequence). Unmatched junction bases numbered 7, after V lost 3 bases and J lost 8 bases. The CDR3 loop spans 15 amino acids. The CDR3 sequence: CASSFLAGVVDEQFF. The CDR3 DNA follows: TGTGCCAGCAGTTTCCTAGCGGGGGTTGTGGATGAGCAGTTCTTC.